This is a list of T cell receptor beta chains from one sample in a study of shared clonotypes between healthy human individuals. The data were produced by immunoSEQ multiplex PCR, yet TCRdb's version contains in-frame clones alone and is incomplete. The sample shows a few million clones, 85% to 95% of them seen only once. Source material: naive CD8+ T cells from PBMCs. Receptor source: a man aged 18 to 29 in good health. Some clones in this sample may be carry-over from other donors' samples. Each CDR3 is given with its conserved first and last residue. A D gene is named only where the DNA matches it firmly. Rows give clone size only sometimes, using once, few, many, or a class for an expanded clone.

v_call	j_call	cdr3_length	clone_size	d_call	cdr3_aa	cdr3_nt
TRBV28	TRBJ1-1	14	-	-	CASSSVWGGMEAFF	TGTGCCAGCAGTTCCGTTTGGGGGGGAATGGAAGCTTTCTTT
TRBV4-1	TRBJ1-5	17	once	TRBD1	CASSGGQGFVGNQPQHF	TGCGCCAGCAGTGGCGGACAGGGCTTTGTGGGCAATCAGCCCCAGCATTTT
TRBV19	TRBJ1-4	15	-	-	CASSITAGPGLELFF	TGTGCCAGTAGTATAACAGCGGGACCGGGGCTGGAACTGTTTTTT
TRBV7-9	TRBJ1-2	16	-	TRBD1	CASSLVTGERLYGYTF	TGTGCCAGCAGCTTAGTTACAGGGGAGAGGCTCTATGGCTACACCTTC
TRBV30	TRBJ2-7	16	-	-	CAWSVFAGLLSYEQYF	TGTGCCTGGAGTGTATTCGCGGGACTGCTATCCTACGAGCAGTACTTC
TRBV29-1	TRBJ1-2	13	-	TRBD1	CSGIQGNNYGYTF	TGCAGCGGTATACAGGGGAACAACTATGGCTACACCTTC
TRBV9	TRBJ2-1	14	once	-	CASSVGAGHYEQFF	TGTGCCAGCAGCGTAGGAGCAGGGCATTATGAGCAGTTCTTC
TRBV9	TRBJ1-1	16	-	-	CASSTIRGAGDTEAFF	TGTGCCAGCAGCACAATCCGGGGGGCCGGGGACACTGAAGCTTTCTTT
TRBV11-2	TRBJ1-4	15	-	TRBD1	CASSRHRGQGEKLFF	TGTGCCAGCAGCCGACACAGGGGGCAGGGTGAAAAACTGTTTTTT
TRBV2	TRBJ2-3	15	-	-	CASSVILQGGDTQYF	TGTGCCAGCAGTGTGATCCTCCAGGGGGGAGATACGCAGTATTTT
TRBV14	TRBJ2-6	20	-	-	CASSHETAKRVPSGANVLTF	TGTGCCAGCAGCCATGAGACGGCTAAGAGAGTTCCGTCCGGGGCCAACGTCCTGACTTTC
TRBV10-2	TRBJ2-7	15	-	TRBD1	CASQAPGQGSYEQYF	TGCGCCAGCCAAGCACCGGGACAGGGTTCGTACGAGCAGTACTTC
TRBV7-8	TRBJ2-3	15	-	TRBD1	CASSSRDRDQDTQYF	TGTGCCAGCAGCTCCCGGGACAGGGATCAGGATACGCAGTATTTT
TRBV5-3	TRBJ2-5	17	-	TRBD2	CARSQTSGRTYQETQYF	TGTGCCAGAAGCCAGACTAGCGGGAGGACATACCAAGAGACCCAGTACTTC
TRBV4-3	TRBJ2-1	15	once	-	CASSQDRADYNEQFF	TGCGCCAGCAGCCAAGATCGGGCGGACTACAATGAGCAGTTCTTC
TRBV29-1	TRBJ2-4	10	-	TRBD1	CSVRGQDQYF	TGCAGCGTGAGGGGACAGGATCAGTACTTC
TRBV27	TRBJ2-3	14	-	-	CASSLISGPDTQYF	TGTGCCAGCAGTTTAATCTCAGGCCCAGATACGCAGTATTTT
TRBV6-5	TRBJ1-1	15	-	-	CASSSFQRRDPLAFF	TGTGCCAGCAGTTCCTTCCAAAGACGGGACCCCTTGGCTTTCTTT
TRBV7-8	TRBJ2-1	13	-	-	CASSFQQGDEQFF	TGTGCCAGCAGCTTCCAACAGGGCGATGAGCAGTTCTTC
TRBV9	TRBJ2-1	12	-	-	CASSSGGNEQFF	TGTGCCAGCAGCTCTGGAGGGAATGAGCAGTTCTTC
TRBV5-6	TRBJ1-2	14	-	TRBD1	CASSSAGTVYGYTF	TGTGCCAGCAGCTCTGCCGGGACAGTCTATGGCTACACCTTC
TRBV13	TRBJ1-6	15	-	-	CASSYRSSYNSPLHF	TGTGCCAGCAGCTATAGAAGCTCCTATAATTCACCCCTCCACTTT
TRBV19	TRBJ2-7	13	-	TRBD2	CASGDRGAYEQYF	TGTGCCAGTGGTGATCGGGGGGCCTACGAGCAGTACTTC
TRBV7-2	TRBJ2-7	15	-	TRBD2	CASSPNPAGGYEQYF	TGTGCCAGCAGCCCAAACCCAGCGGGAGGCTACGAGCAGTACTTC
TRBV4-2	TRBJ1-1	14	-	-	CASSPGPGPTEAFF	TGTGCCAGCAGCCCCGGACCAGGGCCGACTGAAGCTTTCTTT
TRBV6-6	TRBJ1-1	14	-	-	CASSSGQPNTEAFF	TGTGCCAGCAGCTCAGGACAGCCGAACACTGAAGCTTTCTTT
TRBV29-1	TRBJ2-3	16	-	-	CSVDPAGLFSTDTQYF	TGCAGCGTTGACCCAGCGGGCCTTTTCAGCACAGATACGCAGTATTTT
TRBV9	TRBJ2-7	15	-	TRBD1	CASSVGQGAVYEQYF	TGTGCCAGCAGCGTAGGGCAGGGGGCGGTCTACGAGCAGTACTTC
TRBV28	TRBJ2-3	15	-	-	CASSLFPRSTDTQYF	TGTGCCAGCAGTTTATTCCCCCGAAGCACAGATACGCAGTATTTT
TRBV11-2	TRBJ1-3	14	-	-	CASSLGGLGNTIYF	TGTGCCAGCAGCTTAGGGGGGCTTGGAAACACCATATATTTT
TRBV7-2	TRBJ1-4	15	-	-	CASTKGWGRDEKLFF	TGTGCCAGCACCAAAGGGTGGGGACGCGATGAAAAACTGTTTTTT
TRBV10-3	TRBJ2-7	20	once	TRBD2	CAISESMGEDSSGSPNEQYF	TGTGCCATCAGTGAGTCTATGGGGGAAGACTCTAGCGGGAGTCCCAACGAGCAGTACTTC
TRBV6-1	TRBJ2-2	15	-	TRBD2	CASGRERGYTGELFF	TGTGCCAGCGGGAGGGAGCGGGGGTACACCGGGGAGCTGTTTTTT